This T cell receptor (beta chain) was sequenced during a study of cytomegalovirus exposure and HLA in healthy donors. CDR1 and CDR2 from the germline V gene are LNHDA and SQIVND (reference sequence). The CDR3 totals 14 residues. With 4 bases clipped from V and 1 base from J, the junction kept 3 bases outside the gene matches. The PCR contained 60 Vbeta and 13 Jbeta primers. Some clones are missing from TCRdb's copy, which holds only in-frame ones; the method was immunoSEQ multiplex PCR. This table has 150,000 or so clones, approximately 80% appearing once. The V and J genes are TRBV19 and TRBJ1-1; 7 bases match TRBD1. Material: PBMCs. The sequence came from a man in his thirties or forties in good health and CMV-seropositive. For the CDR3, the DNA is TGTGCCAGTAGTAAGACAGGGAGGAACACTGAAGCTTTCTTT. Its translation: CASSKTGRNTEAFF.